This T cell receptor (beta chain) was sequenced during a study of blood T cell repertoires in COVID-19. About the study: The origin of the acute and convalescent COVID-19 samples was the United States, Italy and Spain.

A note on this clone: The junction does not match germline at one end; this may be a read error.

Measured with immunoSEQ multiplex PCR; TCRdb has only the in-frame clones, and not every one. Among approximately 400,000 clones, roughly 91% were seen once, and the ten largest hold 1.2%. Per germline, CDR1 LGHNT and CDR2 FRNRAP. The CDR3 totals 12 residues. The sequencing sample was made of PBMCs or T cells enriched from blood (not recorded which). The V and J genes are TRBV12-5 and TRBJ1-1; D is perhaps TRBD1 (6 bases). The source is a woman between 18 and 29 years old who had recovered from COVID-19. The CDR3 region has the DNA TGTGCTAGTGGCAGGACAGTCACTAAAGCTTTCTTT. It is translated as CASGRTVTKAFF.